This TCR beta chain was obtained from a study of shared clonotypes between healthy human individuals. This CDR3 region has 15 residues. The V gene's germline CDR1 is MNHEY and CDR2 SVGAGI. Deletions cut 0 bases from V and 3 bases from J, with 11 bases between. Only CD45RO-negative cells positively selected for CCR7 counted as naive CD8 cells, so terminally differentiated effector memory CD45RA+ cells were excluded. Sequencing was performed with immunoSEQ multiplex PCR; in TCRdb, only in-frame clones are kept and a portion is missing. Among about 2.2 million clones listed, around 95% were seen once. The sample comprised naive CD8+ T cells from PBMCs. The chain employs TRBV6-5 and TRBJ1-1; D uncertain. This TCR was recovered from a man in his late teens or twenties in good health. Some clones in this sample may be carry-over from other donors' samples. CDR3 loop: CASSYSYRVDTEAFF. In DNA form, the CDR3 reads TGTGCCAGCAGTTACTCTTACCGGGTGGACACTGAAGCTTTCTTT.